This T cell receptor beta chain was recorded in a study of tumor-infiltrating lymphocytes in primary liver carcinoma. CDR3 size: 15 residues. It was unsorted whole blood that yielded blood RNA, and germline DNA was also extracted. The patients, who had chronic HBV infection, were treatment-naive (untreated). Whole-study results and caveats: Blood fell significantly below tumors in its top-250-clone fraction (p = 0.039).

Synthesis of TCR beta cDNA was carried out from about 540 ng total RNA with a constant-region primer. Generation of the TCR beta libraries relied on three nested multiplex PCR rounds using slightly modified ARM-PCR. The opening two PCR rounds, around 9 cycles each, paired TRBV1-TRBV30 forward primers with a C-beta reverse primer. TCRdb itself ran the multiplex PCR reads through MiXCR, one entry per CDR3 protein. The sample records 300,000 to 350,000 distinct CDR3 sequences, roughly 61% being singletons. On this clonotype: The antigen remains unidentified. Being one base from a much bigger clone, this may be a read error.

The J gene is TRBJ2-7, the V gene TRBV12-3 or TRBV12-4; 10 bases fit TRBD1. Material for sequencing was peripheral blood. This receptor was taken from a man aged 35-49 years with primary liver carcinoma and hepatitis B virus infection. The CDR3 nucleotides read TGTGCCAGCAGCCTGGGACAGGGGCCAGCCTACGAGCAGCACTTC. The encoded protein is CASSLGQGPAYEQHF.